The 14 T cell receptor beta chains in this list originate from one sample, sequenced in a study of regulatory T cells in long-lasting Graves disease. Noted time point: newly diagnosed GD, antithyroid drugs for less than 3 months. The TCR library was made from RNA that had been extracted from PBMCs in TRIzol. Arm-PCR of CDR3 regions with iRepertoire HTBI primers generated TCR beta libraries. TCRdb independently ran MiXCR on the multiplex PCR reads; one entry per CDR3 protein. The table shows around 400,000 distinct CDR3 sequences, with about a sixth occurring only once. Sequenced here: peripheral blood mononuclear cells (PBMCs), sampled at new diagnosis, from a patient treated with antithyroid drugs. The receptors were sampled from a female donor with Graves disease.

The chain links TRBV7-9 to TRBJ1-1; D not certain. V lost 6 bases to trimming and J lost 4 bases, with 15 bases between them. This CDR3 is 14 amino acids long. CDR1 and CDR2 (germline): SEHNR, FQNEAQ (reference sequence). The CDR3 is CASRTAEGGTEAFF. The CDR3 DNA reads as TGTGCCAGCAGGACTGCAGAGGGTGGCACTGAAGCTTTCTTT.

This clonotype was seen a few times. This CDR3 is missing its conserved last phenylalanine or tryptophan, likely due to a read error. The chain employs TRBV2 and TRBJ1-1; D is ambiguous. V was clipped by 2 bases and J by 1 base, with 11 bases between them. Germline V gene lookup returns CDR1 SNHLY and CDR2 FYNNEI. The CDR3 is 15 amino acids. CDR3 coding DNA: TGTGCCAGCAGTGAAATCGGCAGCCGGAACACTGAAGCTTTCCTT. Amino acids: CASSEIGSRNTEAFL.

This clonotype was seen repeatedly, ten times or more. V usage is TRBV9 and J usage is TRBJ2-5; 11 nucleotides agree with TRBD2. Germline lookup yields CDR1 SGDLS and CDR2 YYNGEE. The CDR3 is made up of 16 amino acids. V was pared by 4 bases and J by 5 bases, with 10 bases of the junction left unmatched. CDR3 nucleotide sequence: TGTGCCAGCAGCTCCACGACTAGCGGGGCTTGGGAGACCCAGTACTTC. Translated: CASSSTTSGAWETQYF.

This clonotype was recorded many times. This chain uses TRBV6-2 or TRBV6-3 with TRBJ2-7; 7 bases match TRBD2. Germline V gene sequence: CDR1 MNHEY, CDR2 SVGEGT. V was clipped by 5 bases and J by 6 bases; unmatched bases: 13. The CDR3 has 15 amino acids. The chain's CDR3 is CASSAAGRLKVEQYF. In DNA form, the CDR3 reads TGTGCCAGCAGTGCAGCCGGGAGGCTGAAGGTCGAGCAGTACTTC.

The chain combines TRBV19 with TRBJ2-2; tentatively, D is TRBD1 (6 bases). CDR1 and CDR2 (germline): LNHDA, SQIVND (reference sequence). The CDR3 has 17 residues. The V end was cut by 6 bases, the J end by 6 bases, with 23 bases between. The CDR3 DNA reads TGTGCCAGTAGGAACCGACCCGTGACAGGTAGCCCCGGGGAGCTGTTTTTT. It encodes CASRNRPVTGSPGELFF.

The J gene is TRBJ1-6, the V gene TRBV6-1; 7 bases agree with TRBD1. The V segment lost 7 bases and the J segment 8 bases; nucleotides outside the gene matches: 8. This CDR3 region has 14 residues. Per the germline V gene, CDR1 is MNHNS and CDR2 is SASEGT. CDR3 region: CASILGRGDSPLHF. The CDR3 coding sequence is TGTGCCAGCATCTTGGGCAGGGGGGATTCACCCCTCCACTTT.

This clonotype occurred a few times. V and J are TRBV29-1 and TRBJ2-2; 8 positions agree with TRBD2. The CDR3 length is 14 residues. Looked up from germline, CDR1 is SQVTM and CDR2 is ANQGSEA. The junction had 6 bases not matched to a gene; V was cut back by 7 bases and J by 2 bases. The CDR3 bases are TGCAGCGGCTCCGGGACTAGTAACACCGGGGAGCTGTTTTTT. Residues: CSGSGTSNTGELFF.

This clonotype was seen many times. The rearrangement joins TRBV11-1 to TRBJ2-2; unclear D gene. Looked up from germline, CDR1 is SGHAT and CDR2 is FQDESV (reference sequence). The CDR3 is 13 amino acids. Trimming shortened V by 5 bases and J by 4 bases, and 8 bases separated the two germline ends. The CDR3 is CASSTQSTGELFF. The CDR3 DNA sequence: TGTGCCAGCAGCACGCAGAGCACCGGGGAGCTGTTTTTT.

This clonotype was seen ten or more times. The chain uses TRBV19 and TRBJ1-5; D unresolved. Trimming cost V 0 bases and J 0 bases, with 12 bases left between them. CDR1 and CDR2 from the germline V gene are LNHDA and SQIVND (reference sequence). The CDR3 has 17 amino acids. The DNA for the CDR3 is TGTGCCAGTAGTATAGAAGGCGGGAGTTATAGCAATCAGCCCCAGCATTTT. Protein product: CASSIEGGSYSNQPQHF.

In the case of this clonotype: A much larger clone differs from this one at a single base, so this may be a read error. In this CDR3 the conserved last residue, phenylalanine or tryptophan, is missing, so a read error is likely. The chain recombines TRBV11-2 with TRBJ2-3; 10 bases agree with TRBD2. Germline V CDR1 and CDR2: SGHAT, FQNNGV. Trimming cost V 5 bases and J 7 bases; bases outside gene matches: 6. The length of the CDR3 is 14 residues. The CDR3 sequence is CASSESGRGNTQYS. The CDR3, as DNA: TGTGCCAGCAGCGAAAGCGGGAGGGGGAATACGCAGTATTCT.

The V gene is TRBV7-2, the J gene TRBJ1-2; TRBD1 is a possible D gene (6 bases). The V gene's germline CDR1 is SGHTA and CDR2 FQGNSA. Trimming removed 2 bases at V and 0 bases at J, with 7 bases between. The CDR3 has 14 residues. The CDR3 DNA is TGTGCCAGCAGCTTAAACAGGGCTAACTATGGCTACACCTTC. Its translation: CASSLNRANYGYTF.

This clonotype was recorded many times. The genes are TRBV6-2 or TRBV6-3 and TRBJ2-7, with D tentatively TRBD1 (7 bases). Trimming took 2 bases from V and 3 from J, leaving 20 bases between them. This CDR3 is 17 amino acids long. Germline loops: CDR1 MNHEY, CDR2 SVGEGT. CDR3 loop: CASSYGAGGKRGYEQYF. CDR3 nucleotide sequence: TGTGCCAGCAGTTACGGGGCAGGGGGGAAGAGGGGCTACGAGCAGTACTTC.

The sample holds many counts of this clonotype. This sequence joins TRBV28 and TRBJ2-7, with TRBD2 identical over 7 bases. The germline V gene encodes CDR1 MDHEN and CDR2 SYDVKM. V shed 6 bases, J shed 6 bases, and the junction held 14 bases outside the gene matches. The CDR3 runs 15 residues. The CDR3 spells CASSSSGLTSGEQYF. Written as DNA, the CDR3 is TGTGCCAGCAGCTCCTCGGGACTAACCTCTGGCGAGCAGTACTTC.

This clonotype was seen many times. The chain carries TRBV2 and TRBJ1-2; D might be TRBD1 (6 bases). CDR3 length: 12 amino acids. Germline lookup yields CDR1 SNHLY and CDR2 FYNNEI. V was pared by 6 bases and J by 4 bases, with 9 bases between. The CDR3 DNA sequence: TGTGCCAGCAGCTCACAGGGCTATGGCTACACCTTC. Residues: CASSSQGYGYTF.